These T cell receptor beta chains were read from a single sample in a study of brain T cells in children with intractable seizures. Method: immunoSEQ multiplex PCR; TCRdb's copy keeps in-frame clones and lacks some. There are about 2,500 clones in the sample; 80% to 85% occur only once, and around 10% lies in the top ten. Source: resected brain tissue, taken at surgery. The receptors here all came from a boy under three years old with hemimegalencephaly and intractable seizures. CDR3s include the opening cysteine and the closing phenylalanine or tryptophan. The D gene is left open where the match is weak. Expanded clones are given a class, and other clones once, few, many or no size at all.

J | D | size | V | CDR3 | DNA
TRBJ2-1 | - | few | TRBV3-1/TRBV3-2 | CASSQYGGNEQFF | TGTGCCAGCAGCCAATACGGGGGCAATGAGCAGTTCTTC
TRBJ2-1 | - | - | TRBV11-3 | CASTTRGGGRPYNEQFF | TGTGCCAGCACCACTAGAGGTGGGGGACGGCCCTACAATGAGCAGTTCTTC
TRBJ2-7 | - | - | TRBV11-2 | CASSLGSSYEQYF | TGTGCCAGCAGCTTAGGCAGCTCCTACGAGCAGTACTTC
TRBJ2-7 | TRBD1 | - | TRBV14 | CASSPDRVRLYEQYF | TGTGCCAGCAGCCCCGACAGGGTACGTCTCTACGAGCAGTACTTC
TRBJ2-1 | - | - | TRBV24-1 | CATSDPMGGQNEQFF | TGTGCCACCAGTGATCCCATGGGCGGACAAAATGAGCAGTTCTTC
TRBJ2-1 | TRBD2 | - | TRBV7-7 | CASSFRLAGNNEQFF | TGTGCCAGCAGCTTCAGACTAGCTGGGAACAATGAGCAGTTCTTC
TRBJ2-1 | TRBD2 | - | TRBV3-1/TRBV3-2 | CASRDGGLAGIRPEVDEQFF | TGTGCCAGCAGGGATGGGGGACTAGCGGGAATTCGGCCCGAGGTGGATGAGCAGTTCTTC
TRBJ2-2 | TRBD1 | - | TRBV5-1 | CASSPTGWSTGELFF | TGCGCCAGCAGCCCGACAGGGTGGAGCACCGGGGAGCTGTTTTTT
TRBJ1-2 | - | - | TRBV7-9 | CASGRPIVNYGYTF | TGTGCCAGCGGAAGACCTATCGTGAACTATGGCTACACCTTC
TRBJ2-5 | - | - | TRBV23-1 | CASCGIGTTKETQYF | TGCGCCAGCTGTGGGATCGGGACAACTAAAGAGACCCAGTACTTC
TRBJ1-1 | - | - | TRBV27 | CASSFGDTEAFF | TGTGCCAGCAGTTTTGGGGACACTGAAGCTTTCTTT
TRBJ1-2 | - | - | TRBV9 | CASAGGKVYGYTF | TGTGCCAGCGCCGGGGGGAAAGTCTATGGCTACACCTTC
TRBJ2-3 | - | - | TRBV28 | CASSFRGAAGYF | TGTGCCAGCAGTTTCCGGGGTGCGGCAGGGTATTTT
TRBJ2-7 | - | - | TRBV7-2 | CASSLGTSLYEQYF | TGTGCCAGCAGCCTTGGGACTTCTCTTTACGAGCAGTACTTC
TRBJ2-2 | - | - | TRBV27 | CASTSLTGELFF | TGTGCCAGCACATCGTTAACCGGGGAGCTGTTTTTT
TRBJ2-7 | - | - | TRBV5-3 | CARSTEGITYEQYF | TGTGCCAGAAGCACGGAGGGGATTACCTACGAGCAGTACTTC
TRBJ2-2 | - | - | TRBV9 | CASSVTGELFF | TGTGCCAGCAGCGTAACCGGGGAGCTGTTTTTT
TRBJ1-2 | - | few | TRBV4-1 | CASSQEIPNYGYTF | TGCGCCAGCAGCCAAGAGATTCCTAACTATGGCTACACCTTC
TRBJ2-7 | - | once | TRBV19 | CASSSLSYEQYF | TGTGCCAGTAGTAGCCTCTCCTACGAGCAGTACTTC
TRBJ2-7 | - | - | TRBV21-1 | CASSNQAEAYEQYF | TGTGCCAGCAGCAATCAGGCAGAAGCCTACGAGCAGTACTTC
TRBJ2-5 | - | - | TRBV18 | CASSPPGGPDVETQYF | TGTGCCAGCTCACCACCGGGGGGACCCGACGTAGAGACCCAGTACTTC
TRBJ2-7 | - | - | TRBV7-2 | CASSLAGVGTYEQYF | TGTGCCAGCAGCTTAGCGGGAGTGGGGACCTACGAGCAGTACTTC
TRBJ2-7 | - | once | TRBV5-5 | CASSPLSRTYSYEQYF | TGTGCCAGCAGTCCCCTTAGTCGAACCTACTCCTACGAGCAGTACTTC
TRBJ1-4 | - | - | TRBV6-5 | CASSYGTTNEKLFF | TGTGCCAGCAGTTACGGTACAACTAATGAAAAACTGTTTTTT
TRBJ2-7 | TRBD2 | once | TRBV6-1 | CASSEGTSGSNEQYF | TGTGCCAGCAGTGAAGGGACTAGCGGGAGTAACGAGCAGTACTTC
TRBJ2-7 | - | - | TRBV10-2 | CASSSLRGPDEQYF | TGCGCCAGCAGTTCCCTTCGCGGCCCAGACGAGCAGTACTTC
TRBJ1-1 | - | - | TRBV5-1 | CASSLRGDTEAFF | TGCGCCAGCAGCTTGCGGGGGGACACTGAAGCTTTCTTT